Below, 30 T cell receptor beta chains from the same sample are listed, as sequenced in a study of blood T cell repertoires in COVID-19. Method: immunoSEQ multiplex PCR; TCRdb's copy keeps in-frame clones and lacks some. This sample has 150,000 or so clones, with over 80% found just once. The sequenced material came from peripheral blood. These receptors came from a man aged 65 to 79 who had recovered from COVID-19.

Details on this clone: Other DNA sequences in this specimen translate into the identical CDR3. The CDR3 nucleotides read TGTGCCAGTAGTATTGGACAGGGAGGAGAAAAACTGTTTTTT. Residues: CASSIGQGGEKLFF. The chain recombines TRBV19 with TRBJ1-4; the match to TRBD1 covers 8 bases. The V gene's germline CDR1 is LNHDA and CDR2 SQIVND (reference sequence). V shed 3 bases and J 8 bases; nucleotides not matched to a gene: 5. The CDR3 extends over 14 amino acids. The whole variable domain, filled in from reference TRBV19 and TRBJ1-4, reads DGGITQSPKYLFRKEGQNVTLSCEQNLNHDAMYWYRQDPGQGLRLIYYSQIVNDFQKGDIAEGYSVSREKKESFPLTVTSAQKNPTAFYLCASSIGQGGEKLFFGSGTQLSVL.

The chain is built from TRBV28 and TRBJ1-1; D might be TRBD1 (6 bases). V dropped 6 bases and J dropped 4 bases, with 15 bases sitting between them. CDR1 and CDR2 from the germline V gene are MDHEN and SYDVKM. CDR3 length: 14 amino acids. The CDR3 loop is CASRILTGFTEAFF. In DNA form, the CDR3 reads TGTGCCAGCAGAATCTTAACAGGGTTCACTGAAGCTTTCTTT. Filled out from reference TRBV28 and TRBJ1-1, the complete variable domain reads DVKVTQSSRYLVKRTGEKVFLECVQDMDHENMFWYRQDPGLGLRLIYFSYDVKMKEKGDIPEGYSVSREKKERFSLILESASTNQTSMYLCASRILTGFTEAFFGQGTRLTVV.

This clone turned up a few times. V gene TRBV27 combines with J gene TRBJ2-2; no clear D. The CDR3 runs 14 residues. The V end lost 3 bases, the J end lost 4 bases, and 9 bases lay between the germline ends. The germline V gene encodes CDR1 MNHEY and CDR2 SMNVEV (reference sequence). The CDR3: CASSFATLTGELFF. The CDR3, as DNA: TGTGCCAGCAGTTTCGCGACACTCACCGGGGAGCTGTTTTTT.

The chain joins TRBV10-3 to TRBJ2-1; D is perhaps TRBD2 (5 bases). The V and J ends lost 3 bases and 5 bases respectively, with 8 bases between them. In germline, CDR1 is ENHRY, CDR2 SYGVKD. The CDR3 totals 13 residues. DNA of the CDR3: TGTGCCATCAGTGATGGGCGGGACAATGAGCAGTTCTTC. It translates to CAISDGRDNEQFF.

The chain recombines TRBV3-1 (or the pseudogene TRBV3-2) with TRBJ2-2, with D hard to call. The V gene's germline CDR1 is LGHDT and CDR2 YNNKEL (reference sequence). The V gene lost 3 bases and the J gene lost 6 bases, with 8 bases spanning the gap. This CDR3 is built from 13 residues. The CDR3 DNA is TGTGCCAGCAGCCACTCTAACCCCGGGGAGCTGTTTTTT. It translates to CASSHSNPGELFF.

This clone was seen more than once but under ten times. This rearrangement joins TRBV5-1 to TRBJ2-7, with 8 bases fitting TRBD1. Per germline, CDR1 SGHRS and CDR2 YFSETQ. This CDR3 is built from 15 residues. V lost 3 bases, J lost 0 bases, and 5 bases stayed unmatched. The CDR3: CASSWAGQGSYEQYF. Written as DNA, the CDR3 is TGCGCCAGCAGCTGGGCAGGACAGGGCTCCTACGAGCAGTACTTC. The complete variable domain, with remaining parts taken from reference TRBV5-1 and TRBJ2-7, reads KAGVTQTPRYLIKTRGQQVTLSCSPISGHRSVSWYQQTPGQGLQFLFEYFSETQRNKGNFPGRFSGRQFSNSRSEMNVSTLELGDSALYLCASSWAGQGSYEQYFGPGTRLTVT.

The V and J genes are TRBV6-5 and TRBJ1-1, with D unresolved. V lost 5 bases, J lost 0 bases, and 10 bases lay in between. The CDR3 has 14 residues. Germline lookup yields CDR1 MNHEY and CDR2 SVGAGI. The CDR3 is CASSKRVLNTEAFF. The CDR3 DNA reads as TGTGCCAGCAGTAAACGAGTCCTGAACACTGAAGCTTTCTTT.

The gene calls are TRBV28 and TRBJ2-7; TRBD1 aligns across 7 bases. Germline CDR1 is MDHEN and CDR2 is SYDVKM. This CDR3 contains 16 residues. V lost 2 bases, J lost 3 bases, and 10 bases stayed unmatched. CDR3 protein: CASSLDSGTANYEQYF. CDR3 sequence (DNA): TGTGCCAGCAGTTTAGACTCCGGGACAGCGAACTACGAGCAGTACTTC.

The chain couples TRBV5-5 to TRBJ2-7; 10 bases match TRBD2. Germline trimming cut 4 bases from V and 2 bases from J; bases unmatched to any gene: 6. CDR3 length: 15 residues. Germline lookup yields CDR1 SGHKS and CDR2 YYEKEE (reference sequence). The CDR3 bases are TGTGCCAGCAGCCCACTCAGCGGGAGGGCCTACGAGCAGTACTTC. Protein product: CASSPLSGRAYEQYF.

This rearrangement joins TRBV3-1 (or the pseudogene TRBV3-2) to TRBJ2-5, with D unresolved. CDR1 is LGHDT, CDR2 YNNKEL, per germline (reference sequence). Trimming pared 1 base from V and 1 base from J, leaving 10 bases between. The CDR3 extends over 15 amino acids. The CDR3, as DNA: TGTGCCAGCAGCCAAGCTCTCGCGCTCCAAGAGACCCAGTACTTC. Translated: CASSQALALQETQYF.

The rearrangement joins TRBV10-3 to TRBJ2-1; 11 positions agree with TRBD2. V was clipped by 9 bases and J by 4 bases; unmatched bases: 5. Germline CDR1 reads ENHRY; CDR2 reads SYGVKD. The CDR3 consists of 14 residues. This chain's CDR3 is CAIQTSGDYNEQFF. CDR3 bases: TGTGCCATTCAGACTAGCGGGGATTACAATGAGCAGTTCTTC.

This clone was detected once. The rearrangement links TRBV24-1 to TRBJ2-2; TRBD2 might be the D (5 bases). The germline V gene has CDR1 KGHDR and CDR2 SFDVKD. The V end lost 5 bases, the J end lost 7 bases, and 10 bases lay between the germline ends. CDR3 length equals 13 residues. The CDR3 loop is CATSGMGSGELFF. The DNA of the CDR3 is TGTGCCACCAGTGGTATGGGGAGCGGGGAGCTGTTTTTT.

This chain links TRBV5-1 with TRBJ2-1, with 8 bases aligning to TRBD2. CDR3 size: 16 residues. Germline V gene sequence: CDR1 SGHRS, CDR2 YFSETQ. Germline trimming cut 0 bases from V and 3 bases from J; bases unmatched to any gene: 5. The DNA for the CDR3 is TGCGCCAGCAGCTTGGGTGTAGCGGGATTCTACAATGAGCAGTTCTTC. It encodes CASSLGVAGFYNEQFF. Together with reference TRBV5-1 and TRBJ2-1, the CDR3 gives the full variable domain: KAGVTQTPRYLIKTRGQQVTLSCSPISGHRSVSWYQQTPGQGLQFLFEYFSETQRNKGNFPGRFSGRQFSNSRSEMNVSTLELGDSALYLCASSLGVAGFYNEQFFGPGTRLTVL.

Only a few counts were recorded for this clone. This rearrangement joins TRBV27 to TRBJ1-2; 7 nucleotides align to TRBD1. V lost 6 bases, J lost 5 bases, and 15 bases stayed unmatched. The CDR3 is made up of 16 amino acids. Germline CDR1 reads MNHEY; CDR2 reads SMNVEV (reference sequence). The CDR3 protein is CASSSFQKTGVYGYTF. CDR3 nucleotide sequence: TGTGCCAGCAGCTCCTTTCAAAAAACAGGGGTTTATGGCTACACCTTC.

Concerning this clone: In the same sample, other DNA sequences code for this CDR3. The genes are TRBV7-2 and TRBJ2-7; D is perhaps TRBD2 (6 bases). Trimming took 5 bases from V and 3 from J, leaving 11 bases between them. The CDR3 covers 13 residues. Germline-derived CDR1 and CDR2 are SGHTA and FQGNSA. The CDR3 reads CASSRPGVYEQYF. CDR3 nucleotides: TGTGCCAGCAGCCGCCCGGGGGTCTACGAGCAGTACTTC.

The DNA for the CDR3 is TGCGCCAGCAGCTTGGCCAAAGGGGGCAGGGGTGAGACCCAGTACTTC. Residues: CASSLAKGGRGETQYF. The rearrangement uses TRBV5-1 and TRBJ2-5, with 7 bases lining up with TRBD1. V lost 0 bases and J lost 5; bases outside the gene matches: 10. CDR3 size: 16 residues. CDR1 SGHRS and CDR2 YFSETQ come from the germline V gene.

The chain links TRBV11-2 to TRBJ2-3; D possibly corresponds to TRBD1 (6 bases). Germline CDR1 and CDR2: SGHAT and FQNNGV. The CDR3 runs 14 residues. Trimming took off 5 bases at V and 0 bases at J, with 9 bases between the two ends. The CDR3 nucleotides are TGTGCCAGCAGCCCAGGGGCTAGCACAGATACGCAGTATTTT. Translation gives CASSPGASTDTQYF.

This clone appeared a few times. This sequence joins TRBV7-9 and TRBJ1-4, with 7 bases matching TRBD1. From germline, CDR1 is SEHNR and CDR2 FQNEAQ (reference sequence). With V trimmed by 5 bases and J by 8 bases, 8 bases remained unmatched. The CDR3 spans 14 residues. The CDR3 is CASSEGQTTEKLFF. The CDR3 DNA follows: TGTGCCAGCAGCGAGGGACAGACTACAGAAAAACTGTTTTTT.

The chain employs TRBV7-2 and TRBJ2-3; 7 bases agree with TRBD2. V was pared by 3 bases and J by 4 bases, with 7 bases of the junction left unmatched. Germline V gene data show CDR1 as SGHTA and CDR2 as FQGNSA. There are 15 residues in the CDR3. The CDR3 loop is CASSFIGGSPDTQYF. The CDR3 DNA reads TGTGCCAGCAGCTTTATCGGCGGGAGTCCAGATACGCAGTATTTT. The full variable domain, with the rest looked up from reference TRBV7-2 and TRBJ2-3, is GAGVSQSPSNKVTEKGKDVELRCDPISGHTALYWYRQSLGQGLEFLIYFQGNSAPDKSGLPSDRFSAERTGGSVSTLTIQRTQQEDSAVYLCASSFIGGSPDTQYFGPGTRLTVL.

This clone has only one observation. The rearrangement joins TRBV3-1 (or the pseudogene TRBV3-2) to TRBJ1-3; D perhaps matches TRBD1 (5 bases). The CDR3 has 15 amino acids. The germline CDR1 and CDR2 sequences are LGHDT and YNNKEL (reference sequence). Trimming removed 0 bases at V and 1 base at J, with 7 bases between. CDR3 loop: CASSQERGSGNTIYF. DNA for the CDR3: TGTGCCAGCAGCCAAGAAAGGGGATCTGGAAACACCATATATTTT.

CDR3 amino acids: CASSLAPGGIGELFF. For the CDR3, the DNA is TGTGCCAGCAGCTTAGCGCCGGGAGGGATCGGGGAGCTGTTTTTT. J is TRBJ2-2 and V is TRBV11-2; 8 bases are a match to TRBD2. CDR1 is SGHAT, CDR2 FQNNGV, per germline. The junction had 5 bases not matched to a gene; V was cut back by 1 base and J by 7 bases. The CDR3 is 15 residues long.

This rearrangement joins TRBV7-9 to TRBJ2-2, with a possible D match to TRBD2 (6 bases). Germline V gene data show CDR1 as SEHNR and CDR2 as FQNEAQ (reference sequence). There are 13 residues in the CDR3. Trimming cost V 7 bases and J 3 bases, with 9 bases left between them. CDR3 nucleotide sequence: TGTGCCAGCACGTGGGGGGACACCGGGGAGCTGTTTTTT. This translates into CASTWGDTGELFF.

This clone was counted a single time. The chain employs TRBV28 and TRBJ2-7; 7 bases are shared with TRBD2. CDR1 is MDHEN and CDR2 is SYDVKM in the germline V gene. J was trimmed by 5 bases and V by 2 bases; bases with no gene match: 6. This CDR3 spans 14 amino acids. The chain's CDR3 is CASSLSGTNDEQYF. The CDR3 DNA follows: TGTGCCAGCAGTTTAAGTGGGACTAACGACGAGCAGTACTTC.

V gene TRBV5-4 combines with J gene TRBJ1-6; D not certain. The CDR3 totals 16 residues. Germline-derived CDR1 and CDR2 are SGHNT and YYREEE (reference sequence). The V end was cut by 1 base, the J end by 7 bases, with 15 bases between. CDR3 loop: CASSLSPILPNSPLHF. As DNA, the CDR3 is TGTGCCAGCAGCTTGAGCCCCATTCTACCAAATTCACCCCTCCACTTT.

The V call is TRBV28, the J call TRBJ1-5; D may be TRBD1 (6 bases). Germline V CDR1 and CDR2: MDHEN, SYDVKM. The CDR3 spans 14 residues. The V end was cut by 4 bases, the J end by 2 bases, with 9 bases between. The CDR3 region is CASSSGVGNQPQHF. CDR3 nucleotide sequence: TGTGCCAGCAGTTCAGGGGTGGGCAATCAGCCCCAGCATTTT.

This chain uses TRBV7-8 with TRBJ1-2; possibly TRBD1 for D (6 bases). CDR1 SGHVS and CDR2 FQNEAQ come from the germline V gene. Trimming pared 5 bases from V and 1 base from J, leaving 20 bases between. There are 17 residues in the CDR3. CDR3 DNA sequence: TGTGCCAGCAGCCCAAGCCCGGGATCAGGGGTTAACTATGGCTACACCTTC. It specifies CASSPSPGSGVNYGYTF. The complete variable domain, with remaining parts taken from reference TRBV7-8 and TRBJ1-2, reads GAGVSQSPRYKVAKRGQDVALRCDPISGHVSLFWYQQALGQGPEFLTYFQNEAQLDKSGLPSDRFFAERPEGSVSTLKIQRTQQEDSAVYLCASSPSPGSGVNYGYTFGSGTRLTVV.

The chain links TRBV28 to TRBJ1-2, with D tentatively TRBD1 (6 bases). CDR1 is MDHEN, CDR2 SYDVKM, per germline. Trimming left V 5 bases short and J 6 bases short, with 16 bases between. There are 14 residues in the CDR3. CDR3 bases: TGTGCCAGCAGTCAAGGGGGAGTTGTGCATGGCTACACCTTC. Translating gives CASSQGGVVHGYTF.

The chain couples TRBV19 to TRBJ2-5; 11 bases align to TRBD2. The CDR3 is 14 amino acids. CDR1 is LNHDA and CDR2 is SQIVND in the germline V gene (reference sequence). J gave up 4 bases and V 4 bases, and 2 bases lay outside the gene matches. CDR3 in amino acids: CASSKGLAAETQYF. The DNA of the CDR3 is TGTGCCAGTAGTAAGGGACTAGCGGCAGAGACCCAGTACTTC.

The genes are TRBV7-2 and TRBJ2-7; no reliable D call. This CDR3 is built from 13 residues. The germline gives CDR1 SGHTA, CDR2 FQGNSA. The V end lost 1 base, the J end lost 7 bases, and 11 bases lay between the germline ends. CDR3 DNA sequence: TGTGCCAGCAGCTTAGGCTTTGCGAGGGAGCAGTACTTC. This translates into CASSLGFAREQYF.

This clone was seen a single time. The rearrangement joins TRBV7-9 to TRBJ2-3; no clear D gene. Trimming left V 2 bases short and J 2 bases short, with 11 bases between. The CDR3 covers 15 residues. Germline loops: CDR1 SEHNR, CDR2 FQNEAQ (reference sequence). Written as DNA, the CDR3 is TGTGCCAGCAGCTTATTTTCAGACTCCACAGATACGCAGTATTTT. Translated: CASSLFSDSTDTQYF.